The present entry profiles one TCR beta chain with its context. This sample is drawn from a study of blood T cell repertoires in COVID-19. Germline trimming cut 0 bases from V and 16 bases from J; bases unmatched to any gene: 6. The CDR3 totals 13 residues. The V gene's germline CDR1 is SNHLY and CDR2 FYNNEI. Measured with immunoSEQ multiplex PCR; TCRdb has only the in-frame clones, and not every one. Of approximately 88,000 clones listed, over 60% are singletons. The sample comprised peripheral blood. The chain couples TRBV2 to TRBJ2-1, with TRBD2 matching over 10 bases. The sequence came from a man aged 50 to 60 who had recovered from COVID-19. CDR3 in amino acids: CASSEASGGAYFF. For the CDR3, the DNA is TGTGCCAGCAGTGAAGCGAGCGGGGGGGCCTATTTCTTC.